This entry describes one T cell receptor beta chain. There is no known antigen for this receptor. No base qualities exist here, and no much larger clone lies one base off it. The sample originates from a study of response to subunit inactivated influenza vaccine (dated by TCRdb to the late 2010s). Background for the entire study: Deep quantitative T cell receptor repertoire profiling was used in the study to track responses to a trivalent subunit inactivated influenza vaccine.

What the study reported, not specific to this receptor: The authors proposed that each seasonal influenza vaccination may bring in only a limited number of new T cells.

The protocol used for the library was RT-PCR. The listed sequencing device is Illumina HiSeq 2500. TCRdb reprocessing: public reads trimmed at Q25 with fastp, clones called with MiXCR, in-frame beta chains kept. Under each unique CDR3 protein, matching rows form one entry showing the most common genes and DNA. The sample includes about 520,000 distinct CDR3 sequences, with approximately 7.7% observed a single time. The ten biggest clones cover around 14% of the sample. V was cut back by 7 bases and J by 0 bases, leaving a gap of 7 bases between them. Via the germline V gene (reference sequence), CDR1 is MNHNY and CDR2 SVGAGI. Measured from the cysteine to the phenylalanine, the CDR3 is 13 residues long. Only the CDR3 DNA stays, 39 bases, in frame from base 1.

Source: PBMCs from blood, taken about 24 months after vaccination. The clonotype comes from a man between 50 and 75 years old who received an inactivated influenza vaccine. Donor details come from another sample of the same person, matched by shared clones. The rearrangement combines TRBV6-6 with TRBJ1-5; no confident D gene assignment can be made. Read as DNA, the sequence is TGTGCCAGCACCCAATATAGCAATCAGCCCCAGCATTTT. It is translated as CASTQYSNQPQHF.